The sequence of this T cell receptor beta chain was determined in a study of regulatory T cells in long-lasting Graves disease. Time point defined: newly diagnosed GD, antithyroid drugs for less than 3 months. The TCR library was made from RNA extracted from PBMCs. With iRepertoire HTBI primers and Arm-PCR of CDR3 regions, TCR beta libraries were built. TCRdb redid the calling of the multiplex PCR reads with MiXCR, one entry per CDR3 protein. In the table there are about 440,000 distinct CDR3 sequences, over 15% of which are singletons. V was cut by 6 bases and J by 6 bases, with 17 bases left in between. The CDR3 spans 15 residues. Germline V gene sequence: CDR1 SEHNR, CDR2 FQNEAQ (reference sequence). This sample was also put to use in a study of T cells in Graves' hyperthyroidism and ophthalmopathy.

The sequence was collected from a woman aged 25-40 years with Graves disease. The rearrangement uses TRBV7-9 and TRBJ2-2; D is perhaps TRBD2 (6 bases). The sample in question was peripheral blood mononuclear cells (PBMCs), obtained at new diagnosis, from a patient treated with antithyroid drugs. In DNA form, the CDR3 reads TGTGCCAGCAGTTCCGGGACTCCTACGGCCGGGGAGCTGTTTTTT. This translates into CASSSGTPTAGELFF.